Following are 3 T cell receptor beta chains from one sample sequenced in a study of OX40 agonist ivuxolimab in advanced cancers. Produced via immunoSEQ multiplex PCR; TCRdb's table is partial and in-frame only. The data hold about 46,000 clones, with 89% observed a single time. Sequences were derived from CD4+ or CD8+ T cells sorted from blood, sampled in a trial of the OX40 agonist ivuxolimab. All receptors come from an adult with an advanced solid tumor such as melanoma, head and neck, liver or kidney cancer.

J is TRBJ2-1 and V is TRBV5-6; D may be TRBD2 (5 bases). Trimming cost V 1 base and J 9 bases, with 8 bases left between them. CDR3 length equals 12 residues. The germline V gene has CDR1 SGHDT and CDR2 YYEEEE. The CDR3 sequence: CASSLSSFEQFF. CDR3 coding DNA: TGTGCCAGCAGCTTGTCTAGCTTTGAGCAGTTCTTC.

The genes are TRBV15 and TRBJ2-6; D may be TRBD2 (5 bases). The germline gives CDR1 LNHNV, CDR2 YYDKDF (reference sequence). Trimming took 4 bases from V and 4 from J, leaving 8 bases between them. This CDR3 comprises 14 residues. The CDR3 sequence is CATSTRVGANVLTF. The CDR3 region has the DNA TGTGCCACCAGCACGAGGGTCGGGGCCAACGTCCTGACTTTC.

CDR3 in amino acids: CASSTSGGAGGELFF. For the CDR3, the DNA is TGTGCCAGCAGCACAAGCGGGGGGGCCGGCGGGGAGCTGTTTTTT. The chain carries TRBV9 and TRBJ2-2; 10 bases align to TRBD2. Germline trimming cut 4 bases from V and 7 bases from J; bases unmatched to any gene: 7. Germline V lookup: CDR1 SGDLS, CDR2 YYNGEE. The CDR3 contains 15 residues.